This T cell receptor (beta chain) is drawn from a study of blood T cell repertoires in COVID-19. With 2 bases clipped from V and 3 bases from J, the junction kept 9 bases outside the gene matches. The CDR3 has 17 residues. Germline-derived CDR1 and CDR2 are KGHDR and SFDVKD. Libraries were prepared by immunoSEQ multiplex PCR; TCRdb keeps only in-frame clonotypes and omits some of them. Of 140,000 to 150,000 clones in the sample, 88% are singletons; the top ten hold 2% to 2.5%. The sample consisted of peripheral blood. The sequence derives from a human donor in a cohort sampled during active COVID-19. J is TRBJ2-1 and V is TRBV24-1, with 7 bases that match TRBD2. This CDR3 reads CATSDSGEGLLYNEQFF. The DNA of the CDR3 is TGTGCCACCAGTGATTCCGGGGAGGGGCTTCTCTACAATGAGCAGTTCTTC.